This TCR beta chain was observed in a study of graft-versus-host responses after intestinal transplantation. Comments on this clone: Antigen specificity is unknown.

Generated by immunoSEQ multiplex PCR, the TCRdb table keeps only in-frame clones and is missing some. The table lists over 100,000 clones, 90% to 95% of them singletons. Germline CDR1 LGHNA, CDR2 YNFKEQ. The CDR3 consists of 13 residues. V dropped 4 bases and J dropped 4 bases, with 10 bases sitting between them. This TCR was sampled from a human donor who was the organ donor for an intestinal transplant. V usage is TRBV4-2 and J usage is TRBJ2-5; possible D gene TRBD2, 5 bases. Material: unstimulated CD8+ T cells sorted from spleen or lymph node cells, obtained before transplant. The DNA for the CDR3 is TGTGCCAGCAGCCCACTCGAGGGAGAGACCCAGTACTTC. This codes for CASSPLEGETQYF.